One and the same sample provided the 22 T cell receptor beta chains below, sequenced in a study of beta chain features in type 1 diabetes (dated by TCRdb to 2017 to 2018). Library preparation used the immunoSEQ multiplex PCR assay. The entire amount of isolated RNA was reverse transcribed using the High Capacity cDNA Reverse Transcription Kit, so the sequenced TCRB transcripts were expressed ones. This immuneACCESS table, as held by TCRdb, lists in-frame sequences with V and J called but not all clones. Of the missing ones, under half trace to an unresolved V gene in checked studies; the others have no known cause. The sample table shows 900,000 or so clones, and 15% to 20% are seen once. Of the sample, 0.023% falls within the top ten clones. The sequenced material came from naive CD4+ T cells from blood. This sample's cell subset or site label indicates: true naive CD4+ T cells. These receptors were obtained from a woman between 18 and 29 years old in good health.

The CDR3, as DNA: TGTGCCAGCGAGAGACCTAACTATGGCTACACCTTC. Encoded protein: CASERPNYGYTF. This sequence joins TRBV6-6 and TRBJ1-2; no firm D call. Germline CDR1 is MNHNY and CDR2 is SVGAGI (reference sequence). The CDR3 loop spans 12 amino acids. Between the trimmed V and J ends, which lost 8 bases and 0 bases, there was a span of 7 bases.

This clone showed up just a few times. The V gene is TRBV10-3, the J gene TRBJ1-2, with D unclear. The CDR3 spans 14 residues. Trimming left V 0 bases short and J 4 bases short, with 9 bases between. Germline-derived CDR1 and CDR2 are ENHRY and SYGVKD. CDR3 sequence reads: CAISESTQLYGYTF. The CDR3 DNA sequence: TGTGCCATCAGTGAGTCGACGCAGCTCTATGGCTACACCTTC.

This rearrangement joins TRBV7-2 to TRBJ2-7; tentatively, D is TRBD2 (5 bases). Germline loops: CDR1 SGHTA, CDR2 FQGNSA. Trimming left V 5 bases short and J 6 bases short, with 11 bases between. The CDR3 contains 12 residues. The CDR3 protein is CASSRDYSEQYF. The CDR3 DNA reads as TGTGCCAGCAGCCGAGACTACTCCGAGCAGTACTTC.

The chain carries TRBV18 and TRBJ2-2, with D maybe TRBD2 (6 bases). V shed 3 bases and J shed 0 bases, with 8 bases lying between them. The V gene's germline CDR1 is KGHSH and CDR2 LQKENI. CDR3 length: 15 residues. In nucleotides, the CDR3 is TGTGCCAGCTCACCTTCTAGCGCGAACACCGGGGAGCTGTTTTTT. This encodes CASSPSSANTGELFF.

The table lists this clone with a few counts. This sequence joins TRBV5-6 and TRBJ2-7, with 8 bases matching TRBD2. The CDR3 covers 14 residues. Per the germline V gene, CDR1 is SGHDT and CDR2 is YYEEEE. Trimming removed 1 base from V and 3 bases from J; junction bases left unmatched: 3. The CDR3 DNA is TGTGCCAGCAGCTTGAGGGGGACTAGCTACGAGCAGTACTTC. Protein: CASSLRGTSYEQYF.

This chain uses TRBV5-5 with TRBJ1-5, with D possibly being TRBD1 (5 bases). This CDR3 spans 14 amino acids. The V gene's germline CDR1 is SGHKS and CDR2 YYEKEE (reference sequence). The V gene lost 1 base and the J gene lost 5 bases, with 10 bases spanning the gap. CDR3 sequence: CASSLRGGDQPQHF. Here the CDR3 DNA reads TGTGCCAGCAGCTTGAGAGGAGGGGATCAGCCCCAGCATTTT.

The chain has TRBV6-5 and TRBJ1-1, with D perhaps matching TRBD1 (5 bases). Trimming stripped 2 bases from V and 0 bases from J, with 10 bases between. The CDR3 contains 15 residues. Germline loops: CDR1 MNHEY, CDR2 SVGAGI. This chain's CDR3 is CASSYQPGVNTEAFF. For the CDR3, the DNA is TGTGCCAGCAGTTACCAGCCGGGGGTGAACACTGAAGCTTTCTTT.

The table lists this clone with a few counts. V gene TRBV7-9 combines with J gene TRBJ2-3, with D perhaps TRBD2 (6 bases). The CDR3 totals 15 residues. Germline assignment: CDR1 SEHNR and CDR2 FQNEAQ (reference sequence). V was clipped by 2 bases and J by 2 bases, with 11 bases between them. The CDR3 region has the DNA TGTGCCAGCAGCTTATTGGTGGGACTCACAGATACGCAGTATTTT. Protein product: CASSLLVGLTDTQYF.

This clone has more than one count but fewer than ten. J is TRBJ2-7 and V is TRBV7-2; TRBD2 matches 7 bases. This CDR3 spans 14 amino acids. Germline V lookup: CDR1 SGHTA, CDR2 FQGNSA. The ends lost 1 base at V and 6 bases at J; junction bases unmatched: 6. CDR3: CASSLGYLAGEQYF. CDR3 DNA sequence: TGTGCCAGCAGCTTAGGGTATTTAGCGGGCGAGCAGTACTTC.

The V and J genes are TRBV9 and TRBJ2-3; TRBD2 matches at 13 bases. CDR3 length: 15 residues. V trimming: 4 bases; J trimming: 4 bases; junction bases outside the gene matches: 3. Germline CDR1 is SGDLS and CDR2 is YYNGEE. CDR3 in amino acids: CASSPTSGRADTQYF. CDR3 nucleotide sequence: TGTGCCAGCAGCCCCACTAGCGGGAGGGCAGATACGCAGTATTTT.

This clone was observed a handful of times. CDR3 coding DNA: TGCGCCAGCAGCTTGGTGGAGGGTCTGGGGACTGAAGCTTTCTTT. Amino acids: CASSLVEGLGTEAFF. This sequence joins TRBV5-1 and TRBJ1-1, with D unclear. V lost 0 bases, J lost 5 bases, and 14 bases lay in between. CDR3 size: 15 residues. Per the germline V gene, CDR1 is SGHRS and CDR2 is YFSETQ.

This chain joins TRBV4-1 and TRBJ2-2; TRBD2 agrees at 12 bases. This CDR3 is 17 amino acids long. The V gene end was trimmed by 4 bases and the J gene end by 5 bases; junction bases not matched to a gene: 8. Germline CDR1 and CDR2: MGHRA and YSYEKL. Written as DNA, the CDR3 is TGCGCCAGCAGCCGGTTGACTAGCGGGAGCGGGACCGGGGAGCTGTTTTTT. Its protein is CASSRLTSGSGTGELFF.

The sample holds a few counts of this clone. The chain recombines TRBV7-3 with TRBJ2-5; TRBD2 is a possible D gene (6 bases). Germline loops: CDR1 SGHTA, CDR2 FQGTGA. The CDR3 sequence is 15 residues long. V dropped 1 base and J dropped 2 bases, with 11 bases sitting between them. CDR3 in amino acids: CASSLNMGGQETQYF. The CDR3 DNA sequence: TGTGCCAGCAGCTTAAATATGGGGGGACAAGAGACCCAGTACTTC.

The chain has TRBV19 and TRBJ2-1; D may match TRBD1 or TRBD2 (6 bases each). V lost 6 bases and J 0 bases, leaving 12 bases between the germline ends. This CDR3 spans 15 amino acids. The germline V gene encodes CDR1 LNHDA and CDR2 SQIVND (reference sequence). As DNA, the CDR3 is TGTGCCAGTAGCCGGGGGCGGGACTCCTACAATGAGCAGTTCTTC. It encodes CASSRGRDSYNEQFF.

This clone was recorded a few times. The rearrangement joins TRBV6-1 to TRBJ1-4; TRBD1 aligns across 7 bases. From germline, CDR1 is MNHNS and CDR2 SASEGT. The CDR3 contains 15 residues. V shed 3 bases and J 4 bases; nucleotides not matched to a gene: 5. CDR3 DNA: TGTGCCAGCAGTGAGGGGACAGCCCTTAATGAAAAACTGTTTTTT. Translated: CASSEGTALNEKLFF.

Only a few counts were recorded for this clone. The V gene is TRBV10-3, the J gene TRBJ1-1, with D hard to call. This CDR3 is built from 12 residues. Germline CDR1 and CDR2: ENHRY and SYGVKD. Trimming took 4 bases from V and 7 from J, leaving 10 bases between them. CDR3 sequence: CAISAAQFEAFF. The CDR3 DNA reads as TGTGCCATCAGTGCCGCGCAGTTTGAAGCTTTCTTT.

This clone was seen a handful of times. This chain links TRBV5-6 with TRBJ1-3; D is unclear. Trimming removed 2 bases from V and 0 bases from J, with 6 bases in between. CDR3 length: 14 amino acids. Germline V gene lookup returns CDR1 SGHDT and CDR2 YYEEEE. The DNA for the CDR3 is TGTGCCAGCAGCTTATATCCCTCTGGAAACACCATATATTTT. Translating gives CASSLYPSGNTIYF.

The chain couples TRBV6-6 to TRBJ2-1; 9 positions match TRBD2. J was trimmed by 8 bases and V by 5 bases; bases with no gene match: 13. CDR1 and CDR2 (germline): MNHNY, SVGAGI (reference sequence). The CDR3 spans 16 residues. Here the CDR3 DNA reads TGTGCCAGCAGTGGACTCCTAGCGGGGAGAGGGTATGAGCAGTTCTTC. Translation: CASSGLLAGRGYEQFF.

This clone has more than one count but fewer than ten. The chain has TRBV7-2 and TRBJ2-1; 7 positions match TRBD2. Germline loops: CDR1 SGHTA, CDR2 FQGNSA. V shed 7 bases and J 9 bases; nucleotides not matched to a gene: 15. CDR3 length: 15 residues. CDR3: CASNRGTIRRSEQFF. The CDR3 DNA reads as TGTGCCAGCAACCGCGGGACTATCCGAAGGAGTGAGCAGTTCTTC.

In this sample, this clone turned up a few times. The chain combines TRBV9 with TRBJ2-5, with 7 positions matching TRBD1. V shed 4 bases and J 2 bases; nucleotides not matched to a gene: 11. CDR1 and CDR2 from the germline V gene are SGDLS and YYNGEE. This CDR3 region has 16 residues. Here the CDR3 DNA reads TGTGCCAGCAGCCCATCGAGGGGGCGCGCACAAGAGACCCAGTACTTC. This translates into CASSPSRGRAQETQYF.

J is TRBJ2-3 and V is TRBV25-1, with D possibly being TRBD2 (5 bases). Trimming stripped 0 bases from V and 4 bases from J, with 8 bases between. The CDR3 spans 14 residues. In germline, CDR1 is MGHDK, CDR2 SYGVNS. The CDR3 reads CASSEYMEADTQYF. Written as DNA, the CDR3 is TGTGCCAGCAGTGAATACATGGAGGCAGATACGCAGTATTTT.

In its sample, this clone was seen a few times. The V gene is TRBV7-9, the J gene TRBJ2-7; the D gene could be TRBD1 or TRBD2 (5 bases each). The CDR3 loop spans 15 amino acids. CDR1 and CDR2 (germline): SEHNR, FQNEAQ (reference sequence). The V gene lost 6 bases and the J gene lost 0 bases, with 15 bases spanning the gap. The CDR3 coding sequence is TGTGCCAGCAGTGTCAAACCAGGGAGCTCCTACGAGCAGTACTTC. It is translated as CASSVKPGSSYEQYF. The whole variable domain, filled in from reference TRBV7-9 and TRBJ2-7, reads DTGVSQNPRHKITKRGQNVTFRCDPISEHNRLYWYRQTLGQGPEFLTYFQNEAQLEKSRLLSDRFSAERPKGSFSTLEIQRTEQGDSAMYLCASSVKPGSSYEQYFGPGTRLTVT.